This paragraph reports one T cell receptor (beta chain). This record comes from a study of blood T cell repertoires in COVID-19. Study processing details: Amplified reference gene primers provided the basis for estimating nucleated cell counts. Method: immunoSEQ multiplex PCR; TCRdb's copy keeps in-frame clones and lacks some. D and trimming were read from the DNA, whereas the V and J calls and clone size are those reported in that table. Among about 280,000 clones, around 90% were seen once, and the ten largest hold around 2%. CDR1 and CDR2 from the germline V gene are SGHTA and FQGNSA. The length of the CDR3 is 15 residues. The germline V and J ends were trimmed by 1 base and 0 bases, with 7 bases remaining between them. In assigning cohorts, the study relied on participant-reported clinical history.

This chain connects TRBV7-2 to TRBJ2-1, with D unclear. The sequence was collected from an older woman in a cohort exposed to, infected with or recovered from COVID-19 (not recorded which). Input material: PBMCs or T cells enriched from blood (not recorded which). The CDR3 protein is CASSLGLLSYNEQFF. The CDR3 DNA reads TGTGCCAGCAGCTTAGGACTGCTCTCCTACAATGAGCAGTTCTTC.